The clone carrying this TCR beta chain was observed a handful of times. Its antigen is as yet unknown. Template material for amplifying TCR beta CDR3 regions consisted of RNA transcripts. In the first-round RT-PCR of the TCR CDR3, the HTBI primer set was used. TCRdb fed the multiplex PCR reads into MiXCR, producing one record per CDR3 protein. The sample has some 400,000 distinct CDR3 sequences, about 15% seen once. The CDR3 has 16 residues. The V segment lost 5 bases and the J segment 6 bases; nucleotides outside the gene matches: 11. CDR1 and CDR2 from the germline V gene are MNHNS and SASEGT. The record originates from a study of T cells in Graves' hyperthyroidism and ophthalmopathy. Study observations and caveats: Ophthalmopathy and stable hyperthyroidism were separated by a 13 V-J model. The model made its ophthalmopathy prediction, and onset followed a median around 6.9 months later. Researchers found most expanded thyroid clonotypes above 0.001 in blood as well.

Graves' hyperthyroidism is called stable when ophthalmopathy does not progress within 18 months. The TCR was taken from a woman aged 60 to 75 with Graves' hyperthyroidism. The J gene is TRBJ1-5, the V gene TRBV6-1; 9 positions agree with TRBD1. Material for sequencing was blood. The CDR3 bases are TGTGCCAGCAGTTCCGCCGGGACAGGGAATGGTCAGCCCCAGCATTTT. Encoded protein: CASSSAGTGNGQPQHF.